These 31 T cell receptor beta chains came from one sample sequenced in a study of cytomegalovirus exposure and HLA in healthy donors. Clones were sequenced by immunoSEQ multiplex PCR, and TCRdb holds only the in-frame ones, with some missing. The table records 180,000 or so clones, 85% to 90% of them present only once. Sequenced input: PBMCs. These receptors originate from a woman aged 30 to 39 in good health and CMV-seronegative.

This clone was seen only a few times. The chain joins TRBV2 to TRBJ2-7, with 8 bases matching TRBD1. J lost 0 bases, V lost 6 bases, and 10 bases had no gene match. CDR3 length: 16 residues. Germline loops: CDR1 SNHLY, CDR2 FYNNEI. Written as DNA, the CDR3 is TGTGCCAGCAGGGGGAGGAGGACAGGGAGCTCCTACGAGCAGTACTTC. Its protein product is CASRGRRTGSSYEQYF.

The rearrangement links TRBV5-1 to TRBJ1-1; possibly TRBD1 for D (6 bases). The V gene's germline CDR1 is SGHRS and CDR2 YFSETQ. The germline V and J ends were trimmed by 4 bases and 0 bases, with 13 bases remaining between them. The CDR3 runs to 15 residues. The CDR3 bases are TGCGCCAGCAGCCACAACGACAGGATGAACACTGAAGCTTTCTTT. Translating gives CASSHNDRMNTEAFF.

This clone came up once. J is TRBJ2-3 and V is TRBV7-9, with D unresolved. V was trimmed by 0 bases and J by 4 bases, leaving 8 bases between them. The germline CDR1 and CDR2 sequences are SEHNR and FQNEAQ (reference sequence). The CDR3 spans 14 residues. This chain's CDR3 is CASSLARGADTQYF. DNA for the CDR3: TGTGCCAGCAGCTTAGCCCGAGGCGCAGATACGCAGTATTTT.

This chain links TRBV5-1 with TRBJ2-3, with TRBD2 matching 8 bases. The CDR3 contains 15 residues. Germline CDR1 is SGHRS and CDR2 is YFSETQ. The V gene end was trimmed by 4 bases and the J gene end by 2 bases; junction bases not matched to a gene: 6. This CDR3 is CASSPGLADTDTQYF. In nucleotides, the CDR3 is TGCGCCAGCAGCCCCGGACTAGCAGACACAGATACGCAGTATTTT. Variable domain in full (rest from reference TRBV5-1 and TRBJ2-3): KAGVTQTPRYLIKTRGQQVTLSCSPISGHRSVSWYQQTPGQGLQFLFEYFSETQRNKGNFPGRFSGRQFSNSRSEMNVSTLELGDSALYLCASSPGLADTDTQYFGPGTRLTVL.

The chain recombines TRBV2 with TRBJ2-7; 7 nucleotides line up with TRBD1. The length of the CDR3 is 12 residues. The germline V gene encodes CDR1 SNHLY and CDR2 FYNNEI. Trimming took 5 bases from V and 5 from J; bases not matched to a gene: 3. The DNA for the CDR3 is TGTGCCAGCAGTAGACAGGGCCACGAGCAGTACTTC. This gives the protein CASSRQGHEQYF.

The chain recombines TRBV25-1 with TRBJ2-3; 12 positions match TRBD2. V was pared by 4 bases and J by 4 bases, with 3 bases of the junction left unmatched. There are 15 residues in the CDR3. Germline CDR1 is MGHDK and CDR2 is SYGVNS. CDR3 DNA: TGTGCCAGCAGTGGACTAGCGGGGGCGGCAGATACGCAGTATTTT. Translation: CASSGLAGAADTQYF.

The rearrangement uses TRBV28 and TRBJ1-5, with D unclear. CDR1 is MDHEN and CDR2 is SYDVKM in the germline V gene. The CDR3 is 14 amino acids. V lost 6 bases and J lost 1, with 10 bases in between. DNA of the CDR3: TGTGCCAGCAGCCTAGGAGGGAGCAATCAGCCCCAGCATTTT. This sequence encodes CASSLGGSNQPQHF.

J is TRBJ1-2 and V is TRBV30; 7 positions agree with TRBD1. The germline gives CDR1 GTSNPN, CDR2 SVGIG (reference sequence). The length of the CDR3 is 13 residues. Unmatched junction bases numbered 11, after V lost 3 bases and J lost 10 bases. The CDR3, as DNA: TGTGCCTGGAGCACCCCCGGGACAGCCTTCTACACCTTC. It yields the protein CAWSTPGTAFYTF.

In DNA form, the CDR3 reads TGTGCCAGCAGCGAAGCAACTAGCGGGGGGGCAGATACGCAGTATTTT. Amino acids: CASSEATSGGADTQYF. This rearrangement joins TRBV9 to TRBJ2-3; 13 positions match TRBD2. The CDR3 spans 16 residues. V trimming: 3 bases; J trimming: 4 bases; junction bases outside the gene matches: 5. The germline CDR1 and CDR2 sequences are SGDLS and YYNGEE.

This clone was observed a single time. The chain employs TRBV10-3 and TRBJ1-1, with D tentatively TRBD1 (5 bases). Per the germline V gene, CDR1 is ENHRY and CDR2 is SYGVKD. Trimming took off 2 bases at V and 3 bases at J, with 7 bases between the two ends. This CDR3 spans 13 amino acids. Here the CDR3 DNA reads TGTGCCATCAGTGAGGCGGGGGACACTGAAGCTTTCTTT. Translated: CAISEAGDTEAFF.

This chain connects TRBV5-6 to TRBJ1-1; D might be TRBD1 (5 bases). The V gene lost 4 bases and the J gene lost 0 bases, with 13 bases spanning the gap. Germline CDR1 SGHDT, CDR2 YYEEEE. This CDR3 is built from 15 residues. The CDR3: CASSLTGTMNTEAFF. In nucleotides, the CDR3 is TGTGCCAGCAGCCTGACCGGGACTATGAACACTGAAGCTTTCTTT.

This chain uses TRBV7-9 with TRBJ2-5; 7 positions agree with TRBD2. The CDR3 totals 16 residues. V was pared by 5 bases and J by 0 bases, with 9 bases of the junction left unmatched. Germline lookup yields CDR1 SEHNR and CDR2 FQNEAQ (reference sequence). Written as DNA, the CDR3 is TGTGCCAGCAGCCTACACGTCGGGGGGTACCAAGAGACCCAGTACTTC. It translates to CASSLHVGGYQETQYF.

The chain has TRBV29-1 and TRBJ1-1, with TRBD1 as a possible D gene (5 bases). The V gene's germline CDR1 is SQVTM and CDR2 ANQGSEA. The V end was cut by 2 bases, the J end by 3 bases, with 10 bases between. This CDR3 has 13 amino acids. The CDR3 bases are TGCAGCGTTGAACCAGGGCCTGACACTGAAGCTTTCTTT. Translating gives CSVEPGPDTEAFF. Full variable domain (outside the CDR3, taken from reference TRBV29-1 and TRBJ1-1): SAVISQKPSRDICQRGTSLTIQCQVDSQVTMMFWYRQQPGQSLTLIATANQGSEATYESGFVIDKFPISRPNLTFSTLTVSNMSPEDSSIYLCSVEPGPDTEAFFGQGTRLTVV.

The sample holds one count of this clone. This chain connects TRBV5-6 to TRBJ2-5, with TRBD2 identical over 13 bases. Per germline, CDR1 SGHDT and CDR2 YYEEEE. J lost 5 bases, V lost 4 bases, and 8 bases had no gene match. The CDR3 extends over 16 amino acids. In DNA form, the CDR3 reads TGTGCCAGCAGCGATCCTGTGACTAGCGGGGGGGAGACCCAGTACTTC. Residues: CASSDPVTSGGETQYF.

The gene calls are TRBV4-2 and TRBJ2-1; D is possibly TRBD1 (5 bases). The germline V gene encodes CDR1 LGHNA and CDR2 YNFKEQ. CDR3 length equals 12 residues. Trimming cost V 5 bases and J 9 bases, with 11 bases left between them. In DNA, the CDR3 is TGTGCCAGCAGCAATAGGGGCGCTGAGCAGTTCTTC. Translating gives CASSNRGAEQFF.

This clone was seen once. The V call is TRBV6-6, the J call TRBJ2-1, with D possibly matching TRBD1 (6 bases). Germline V gene sequence: CDR1 MNHNY, CDR2 SVGAGI (reference sequence). Trimming took off 0 bases at V and 9 bases at J, with 18 bases between the two ends. This CDR3 comprises 16 residues. The CDR3, as DNA: TGTGCCAGCAGTTACTCGGGGCAGGGACACACGCGTGAGCAGTTCTTC. It codes for CASSYSGQGHTREQFF.

The chain uses TRBV19 and TRBJ2-2, with a tentative D call TRBD2 (6 bases). V was clipped by 7 bases and J by 6 bases, with 9 bases between them. The CDR3 contains 12 residues. The germline V gene encodes CDR1 LNHDA and CDR2 SQIVND (reference sequence). The DNA for the CDR3 is TGTGCCAGTATGGGAGGAGCCGGGGAGCTGTTTTTT. Translating it yields CASMGGAGELFF. Drawing the rest from reference TRBV19 and TRBJ2-2, the complete variable domain is DGGITQSPKYLFRKEGQNVTLSCEQNLNHDAMYWYRQDPGQGLRLIYYSQIVNDFQKGDIAEGYSVSREKKESFPLTVTSAQKNPTAFYLCASMGGAGELFFGEGSRLTVL.

The chain joins TRBV9 to TRBJ2-6, with a possible D match to TRBD2 (6 bases). V lost 5 bases to trimming and J lost 1 base, with 10 bases between them. This CDR3 region has 15 residues. Germline CDR1 and CDR2: SGDLS and YYNGEE. The CDR3 loop reads CASRSGGSGANVLTF. CDR3 bases: TGTGCCAGCAGGTCAGGAGGGTCTGGGGCCAACGTCCTGACTTTC.

The rearrangement uses TRBV6-6 and TRBJ2-6, with a tentative D call TRBD2 (5 bases). Germline CDR1 reads MNHNY; CDR2 reads SVGAGI (reference sequence). Deletions cut 3 bases from V and 2 bases from J, with 8 bases between. The CDR3 length is 15 residues. The DNA for the CDR3 is TGTGCCAGCAGTTATCTGAGGGCTGGGGCCAACGTCCTGACTTTC. This gives the protein CASSYLRAGANVLTF.

The rearrangement joins TRBV6-1 to TRBJ2-7; D is possibly TRBD1 (5 bases). V was cut by 1 base and J by 1 base, with 11 bases left in between. The CDR3 is made up of 15 amino acids. CDR1 and CDR2 from the germline V gene are MNHNS and SASEGT. The CDR3 spells CASSEDRTGSYEQYF. CDR3 DNA sequence: TGTGCCAGCAGTGAAGATAGAACAGGTTCCTACGAGCAGTACTTC.

The chain employs TRBV7-6 and TRBJ1-3; the D gene is possibly TRBD1 (6 bases). V was shortened by 0 bases and J by 2 bases, with 14 bases between the two germline ends. CDR1 is SGHVS and CDR2 is FNYEAQ in the germline V gene. The CDR3 has 17 amino acids. The CDR3 nucleotides read TGTGCCAGCAGCTTAGCTAACAGGGTCCCAACTGGAAACACCATATATTTT. As protein: CASSLANRVPTGNTIYF.

The chain is built from TRBV11-2 and TRBJ2-7, with TRBD1 identical over 8 bases. CDR3 length: 15 residues. V shed 0 bases, J shed 3 bases, and the junction held 4 bases outside the gene matches. Germline CDR1 SGHAT, CDR2 FQNNGV. In DNA, the CDR3 is TGTGCCAGCAGCTTAGAGGACAGGGTATACTACGAGCAGTACTTC. Its protein is CASSLEDRVYYEQYF.

The chain uses TRBV7-8 and TRBJ2-7, with D unclear. The CDR3 runs to 15 residues. Trimming removed 4 bases from V and 6 bases from J, with 19 bases in between. Germline V gene sequence: CDR1 SGHVS, CDR2 FQNEAQ. CDR3 nucleotide sequence: TGTGCCAGCAGCTCCAAGCGTCTAACCCTCGGCGAGCAGTACTTC. This codes for CASSSKRLTLGEQYF.

The V and J genes are TRBV13 and TRBJ1-1; perhaps TRBD1 as D (6 bases). V lost 1 base and J 7 bases, leaving 13 bases between the germline ends. CDR1 and CDR2 (germline): PRHDT, FYEKMQ (reference sequence). The CDR3 loop spans 14 amino acids. CDR3 protein: CASSLEITGYEAFF. The CDR3 nucleotides read TGTGCCAGCAGCTTAGAAATAACAGGGTATGAAGCTTTCTTT. The full variable domain, its missing parts supplied by reference TRBV13 and TRBJ1-1, is AAGVIQSPRHLIKEKRETATLKCYPIPRHDTVYWYQQGPGQDPQFLISFYEKMQSDKGSIPDRFSAQQFSDYHSELNMSSLELGDSALYFCASSLEITGYEAFFGQGTRLTVV.

The rearrangement joins TRBV30 to TRBJ1-2; D ambiguous. Germline CDR1 GTSNPN, CDR2 SVGIG (reference sequence). The CDR3 runs 13 residues. V lost 0 bases, J lost 4 bases, and 9 bases lay in between. The chain's CDR3 is CAWSVQPLYGYTF. In DNA form, the CDR3 reads TGTGCCTGGAGTGTACAACCTCTCTATGGCTACACCTTC.

CDR3 bases: TGTGCCAGCAGTGGACTTCGGGGAAGGAGGGAAAAACTGTTTTTT. This sequence encodes CASSGLRGRREKLFF. V gene TRBV6-1 combines with J gene TRBJ1-4; no reliable D call. Trimming shortened V by 4 bases and J by 8 bases, and 17 bases separated the two germline ends. The CDR3 extends over 15 amino acids. Germline CDR1 MNHNS, CDR2 SASEGT.

The chain couples TRBV9 to TRBJ1-1, with TRBD1 as a possible D gene (6 bases). Per the germline V gene, CDR1 is SGDLS and CDR2 is YYNGEE. Trimming shortened V by 1 base and J by 0 bases, and 10 bases separated the two germline ends. This CDR3 has 15 residues. The CDR3 region is CASSVTGTMNTEAFF. DNA for the CDR3: TGTGCCAGCAGCGTAACCGGGACAATGAACACTGAAGCTTTCTTT.

The rearrangement links TRBV4-1 to TRBJ2-7; perhaps TRBD2 as D (6 bases). This CDR3 has 14 residues. Germline V gene data show CDR1 as MGHRA and CDR2 as YSYEKL. Trimming took 7 bases from V and 3 from J, leaving 16 bases between them. The CDR3 region has the DNA TGCGCCAGCAAGATAGGGGAGGCGGGCTACGAGCAGTACTTC. This translates into CASKIGEAGYEQYF.

V and J are TRBV7-8 and TRBJ2-7; 12 bases map to TRBD1. The CDR3 covers 14 residues. The V gene's germline CDR1 is SGHVS and CDR2 FQNEAQ. With 4 bases clipped from V and 7 bases from J, the junction kept 5 bases outside the gene matches. The CDR3 DNA is TGTGCCAGCAGCTCGGGACAGGGGGCCGGGGAGCAGTACTTC. This translates into CASSSGQGAGEQYF. Using reference TRBV7-8 and TRBJ2-7 for the parts outside the CDR3, the full variable domain is GAGVSQSPRYKVAKRGQDVALRCDPISGHVSLFWYQQALGQGPEFLTYFQNEAQLDKSGLPSDRFFAERPEGSVSTLKIQRTQQEDSAVYLCASSSGQGAGEQYFGPGTRLTVT.

The rearrangement links TRBV10-3 to TRBJ2-3; the D gene is possibly TRBD2 (6 bases). The V and J ends lost 7 bases and 2 bases respectively, with 16 bases between them. Per germline, CDR1 ENHRY and CDR2 SYGVKD. The CDR3 spans 15 residues. The CDR3 region has the DNA TGTGCCATCACGGCATCGGGGGATAACACAGATACGCAGTATTTT. Protein: CAITASGDNTDTQYF.

This rearrangement joins TRBV5-4 to TRBJ2-1, with 9 bases matching TRBD2. Looked up from germline, CDR1 is SGHNT and CDR2 is YYREEE (reference sequence). The CDR3 extends over 15 amino acids. Trimming removed 4 bases from V and 3 bases from J; junction bases left unmatched: 5. This CDR3 reads CASSQGLAHYNEQFF. The CDR3 bases are TGTGCCAGCAGCCAGGGACTAGCCCACTACAATGAGCAGTTCTTC.